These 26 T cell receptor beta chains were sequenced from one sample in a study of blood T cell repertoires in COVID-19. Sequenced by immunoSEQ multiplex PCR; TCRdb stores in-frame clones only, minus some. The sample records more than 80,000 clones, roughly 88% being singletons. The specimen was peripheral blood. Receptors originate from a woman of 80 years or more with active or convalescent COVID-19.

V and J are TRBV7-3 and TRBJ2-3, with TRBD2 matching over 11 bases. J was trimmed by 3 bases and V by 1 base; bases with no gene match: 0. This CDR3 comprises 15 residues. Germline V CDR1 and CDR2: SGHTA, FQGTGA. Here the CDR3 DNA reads TGTGCCAGCAGCTTAAGACTAGCGGGAACAGATACGCAGTATTTT. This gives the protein CASSLRLAGTDTQYF.

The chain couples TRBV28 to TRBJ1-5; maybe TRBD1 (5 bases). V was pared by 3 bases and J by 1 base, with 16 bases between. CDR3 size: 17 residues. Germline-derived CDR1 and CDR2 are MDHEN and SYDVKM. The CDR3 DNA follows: TGTGCCAGCAGTTTTTGGAGGGGTCCAGGAAGCAATCAGCCCCAGCATTTT. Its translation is CASSFWRGPGSNQPQHF.

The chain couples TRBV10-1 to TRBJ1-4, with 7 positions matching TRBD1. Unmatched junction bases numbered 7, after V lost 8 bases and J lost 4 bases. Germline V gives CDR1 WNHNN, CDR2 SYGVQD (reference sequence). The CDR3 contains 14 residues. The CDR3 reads CASLRDRVNEKLFF. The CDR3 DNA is TGCGCCAGCCTTCGGGACAGAGTTAATGAAAAACTGTTTTTT.

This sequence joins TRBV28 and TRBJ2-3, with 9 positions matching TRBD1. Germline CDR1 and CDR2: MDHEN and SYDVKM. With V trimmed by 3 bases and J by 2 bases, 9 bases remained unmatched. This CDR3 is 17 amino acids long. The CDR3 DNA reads TGTGCCAGCAGTTTCACCCAGACAGGGGGGATCACAGATACGCAGTATTTT. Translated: CASSFTQTGGITDTQYF.

This CDR3 reads CASSSDGGTQYF. In nucleotides, the CDR3 is TGTGCCAGCAGCTCAGACGGGGGTACGCAGTATTTT. The chain uses TRBV5-4 and TRBJ2-3, with D perhaps TRBD2 (6 bases). V was trimmed by 3 bases and J by 8 bases, leaving 10 bases between them. CDR1 is SGHNT and CDR2 is YYREEE in the germline V gene (reference sequence). The CDR3 extends over 12 amino acids.

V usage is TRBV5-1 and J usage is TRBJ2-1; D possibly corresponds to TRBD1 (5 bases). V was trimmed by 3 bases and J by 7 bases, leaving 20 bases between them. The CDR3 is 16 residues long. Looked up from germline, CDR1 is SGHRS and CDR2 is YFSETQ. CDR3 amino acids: CASSWNTLTVGNEQFF. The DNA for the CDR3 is TGCGCCAGCAGCTGGAATACTCTGACAGTCGGTAATGAGCAGTTCTTC.

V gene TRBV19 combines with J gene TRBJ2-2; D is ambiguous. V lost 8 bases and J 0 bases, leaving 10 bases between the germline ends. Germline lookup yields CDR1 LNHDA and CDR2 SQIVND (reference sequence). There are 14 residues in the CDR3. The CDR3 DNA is TGTGCCAGTGAATCAACAGCGAACACCGGGGAGCTGTTTTTT. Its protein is CASESTANTGELFF. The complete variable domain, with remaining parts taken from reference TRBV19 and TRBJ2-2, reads DGGITQSPKYLFRKEGQNVTLSCEQNLNHDAMYWYRQDPGQGLRLIYYSQIVNDFQKGDIAEGYSVSREKKESFPLTVTSAQKNPTAFYLCASESTANTGELFFGEGSRLTVL.

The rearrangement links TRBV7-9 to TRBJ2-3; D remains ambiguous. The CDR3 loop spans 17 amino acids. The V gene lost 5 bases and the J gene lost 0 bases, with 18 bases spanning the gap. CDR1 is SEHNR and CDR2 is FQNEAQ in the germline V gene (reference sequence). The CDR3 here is CASSQPVSTTSTDTQYF. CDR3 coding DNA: TGTGCCAGCAGCCAGCCTGTTTCGACAACTAGCACAGATACGCAGTATTTT.

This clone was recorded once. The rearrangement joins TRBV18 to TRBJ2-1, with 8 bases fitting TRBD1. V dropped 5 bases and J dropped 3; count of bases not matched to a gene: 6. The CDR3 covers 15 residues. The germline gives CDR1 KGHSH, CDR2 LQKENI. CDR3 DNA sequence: TGTGCCAGCTCAAAAATCGGACAGGGCTACAATGAGCAGTTCTTC. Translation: CASSKIGQGYNEQFF.

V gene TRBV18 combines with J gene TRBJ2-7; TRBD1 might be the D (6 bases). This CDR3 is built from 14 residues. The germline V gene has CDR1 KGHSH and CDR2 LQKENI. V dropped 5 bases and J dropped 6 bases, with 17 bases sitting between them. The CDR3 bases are TGTGCCAGCTCATCAGACAGGCTGCCGGGCGAGCAGTACTTC. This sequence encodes CASSSDRLPGEQYF.

The CDR3 here is CASHLAAGSTGELFF. The CDR3 region has the DNA TGTGCCAGTCACCTTGCTGCAGGATCCACCGGGGAGCTGTTTTTT. The rearrangement links TRBV19 to TRBJ2-2; no clear D gene. Trimming left V 8 bases short and J 4 bases short, with 17 bases between. The CDR3 sequence is 15 residues long. The germline V gene has CDR1 LNHDA and CDR2 SQIVND (reference sequence).

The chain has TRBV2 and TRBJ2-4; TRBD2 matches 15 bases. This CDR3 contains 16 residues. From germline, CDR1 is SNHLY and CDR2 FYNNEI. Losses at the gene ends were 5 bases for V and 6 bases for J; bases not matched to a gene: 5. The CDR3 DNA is TGTGCCAGCAGTCTCGGACTAGCGGGGGGGGGAAACATTCAGTACTTC. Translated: CASSLGLAGGGNIQYF.

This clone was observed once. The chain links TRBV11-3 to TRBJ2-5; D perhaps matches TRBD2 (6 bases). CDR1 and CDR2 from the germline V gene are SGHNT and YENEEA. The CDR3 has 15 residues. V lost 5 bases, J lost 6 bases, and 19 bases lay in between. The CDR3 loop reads CASSPTGSPGKTQYF. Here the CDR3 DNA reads TGTGCCAGCAGCCCCACCGGGAGCCCCGGGAAGACCCAGTACTTC.

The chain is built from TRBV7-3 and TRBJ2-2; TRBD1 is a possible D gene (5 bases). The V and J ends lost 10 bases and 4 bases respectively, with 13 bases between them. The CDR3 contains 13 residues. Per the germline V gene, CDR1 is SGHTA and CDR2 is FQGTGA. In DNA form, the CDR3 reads TGTGCCACCGCCCAGGGCAGCACCGGGGAGCTGTTTTTT. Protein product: CATAQGSTGELFF.

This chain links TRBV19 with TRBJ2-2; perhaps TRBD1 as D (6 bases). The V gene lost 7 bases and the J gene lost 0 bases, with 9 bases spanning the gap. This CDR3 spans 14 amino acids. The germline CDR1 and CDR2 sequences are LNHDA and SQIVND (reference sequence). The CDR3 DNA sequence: TGTGCCAGTATATGGGGGCCGAACACCGGGGAGCTGTTTTTT. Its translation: CASIWGPNTGELFF.

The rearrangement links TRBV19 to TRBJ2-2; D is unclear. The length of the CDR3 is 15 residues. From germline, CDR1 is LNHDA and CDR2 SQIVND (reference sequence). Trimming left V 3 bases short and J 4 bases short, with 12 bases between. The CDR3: CASSILRLPTGELFF. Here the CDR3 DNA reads TGTGCCAGTAGTATCCTCAGATTACCCACCGGGGAGCTGTTTTTT. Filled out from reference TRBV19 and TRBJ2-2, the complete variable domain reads DGGITQSPKYLFRKEGQNVTLSCEQNLNHDAMYWYRQDPGQGLRLIYYSQIVNDFQKGDIAEGYSVSREKKESFPLTVTSAQKNPTAFYLCASSILRLPTGELFFGEGSRLTVL.

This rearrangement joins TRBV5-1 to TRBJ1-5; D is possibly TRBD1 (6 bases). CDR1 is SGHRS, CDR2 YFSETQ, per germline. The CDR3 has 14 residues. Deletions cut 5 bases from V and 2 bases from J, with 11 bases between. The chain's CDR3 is CASSSYRGNQPQHF. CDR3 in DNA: TGCGCCAGCAGTTCATACAGGGGCAATCAGCCCCAGCATTTT.

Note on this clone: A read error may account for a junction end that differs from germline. The CDR3 is CASSLLGAHPFIF. CDR3 nucleotide sequence: TGTGCCAGCAGTTTATTGGGGGCCCACCCCTTCATCTTC. V is TRBV28 and J is TRBJ2-1, with D perhaps matching TRBD1 (6 bases). Per the germline V gene, CDR1 is MDHEN and CDR2 is SYDVKM. This CDR3 region has 13 residues. Full variable domain (missing parts from reference TRBV28 and TRBJ2-1): DVKVTQSSRYLVKRTGEKVFLECVQDMDHENMFWYRQDPGLGLRLIYFSYDVKMKEKGDIPEGYSVSREKKERFSLILESASTNQTSMYLCASSLLGAHPFIFGPGTRLTVL.

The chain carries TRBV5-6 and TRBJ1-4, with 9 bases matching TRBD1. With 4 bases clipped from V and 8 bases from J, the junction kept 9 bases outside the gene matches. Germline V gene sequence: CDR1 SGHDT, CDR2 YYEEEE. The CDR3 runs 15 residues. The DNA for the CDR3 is TGTGCCAGCAGCGAAAAGGGACAGGGATGGGAAAAACTGTTTTTT. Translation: CASSEKGQGWEKLFF.

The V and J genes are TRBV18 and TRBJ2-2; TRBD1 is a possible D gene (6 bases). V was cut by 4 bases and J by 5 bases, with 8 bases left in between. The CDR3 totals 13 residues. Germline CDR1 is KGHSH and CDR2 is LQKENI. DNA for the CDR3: TGTGCCAGCTCACTCGGACAGACCGGGGAGCTGTTTTTT. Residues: CASSLGQTGELFF.

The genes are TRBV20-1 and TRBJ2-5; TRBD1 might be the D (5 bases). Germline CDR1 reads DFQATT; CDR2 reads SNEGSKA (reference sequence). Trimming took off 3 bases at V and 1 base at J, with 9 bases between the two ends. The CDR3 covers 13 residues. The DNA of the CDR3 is TGCAGTGCTAGTGACAGAATCCAAGAGACCCAGTACTTC. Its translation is CSASDRIQETQYF.

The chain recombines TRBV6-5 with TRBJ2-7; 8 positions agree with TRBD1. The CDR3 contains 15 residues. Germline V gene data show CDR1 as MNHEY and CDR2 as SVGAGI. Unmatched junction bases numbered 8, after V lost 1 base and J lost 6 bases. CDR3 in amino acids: CASSYLGQGVSEQYF. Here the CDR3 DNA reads TGTGCCAGCAGTTACTTAGGACAGGGAGTTTCCGAGCAGTACTTC.

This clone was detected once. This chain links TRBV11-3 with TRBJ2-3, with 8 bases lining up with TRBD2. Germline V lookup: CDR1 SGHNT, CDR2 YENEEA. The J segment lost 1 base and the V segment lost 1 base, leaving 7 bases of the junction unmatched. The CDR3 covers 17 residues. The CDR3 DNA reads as TGTGCCAGCAGCTTAGGTTCGGCGGGGGGCCGCACAGATACGCAGTATTTT. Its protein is CASSLGSAGGRTDTQYF.

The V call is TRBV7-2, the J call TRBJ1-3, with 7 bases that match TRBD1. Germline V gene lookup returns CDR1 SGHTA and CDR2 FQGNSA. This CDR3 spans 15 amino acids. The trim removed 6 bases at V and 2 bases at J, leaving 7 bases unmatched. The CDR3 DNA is TGTGCCAGCAGACGCGACAGGGAACCTGGAAACACCATATATTTT. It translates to CASRRDREPGNTIYF.

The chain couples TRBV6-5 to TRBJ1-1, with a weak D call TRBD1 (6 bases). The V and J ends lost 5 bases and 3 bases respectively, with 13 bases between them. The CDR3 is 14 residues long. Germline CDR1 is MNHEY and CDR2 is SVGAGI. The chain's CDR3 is CASSPLQGYTEAFF. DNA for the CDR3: TGTGCCAGCAGTCCTTTACAGGGCTACACTGAAGCTTTCTTT.

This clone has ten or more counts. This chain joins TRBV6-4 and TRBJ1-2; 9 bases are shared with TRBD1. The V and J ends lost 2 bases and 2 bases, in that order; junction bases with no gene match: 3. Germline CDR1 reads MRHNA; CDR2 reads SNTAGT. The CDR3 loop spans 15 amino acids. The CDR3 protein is CASSDPDRGNYGYTF. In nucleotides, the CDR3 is TGTGCCAGCAGTGACCCGGACAGGGGAAACTATGGCTACACCTTC.